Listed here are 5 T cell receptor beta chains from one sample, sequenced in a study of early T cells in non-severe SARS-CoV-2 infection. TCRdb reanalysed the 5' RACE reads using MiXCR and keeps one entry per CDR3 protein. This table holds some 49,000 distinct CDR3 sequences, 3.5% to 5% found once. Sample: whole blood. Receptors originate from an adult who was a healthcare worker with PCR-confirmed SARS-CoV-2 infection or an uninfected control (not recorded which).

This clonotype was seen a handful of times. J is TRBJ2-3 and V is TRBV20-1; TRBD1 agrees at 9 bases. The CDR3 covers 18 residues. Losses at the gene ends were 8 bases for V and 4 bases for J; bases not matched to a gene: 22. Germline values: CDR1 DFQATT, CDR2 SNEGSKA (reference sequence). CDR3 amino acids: CSPLPGPGQGGTADTQYF. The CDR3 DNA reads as TGCAGTCCCCTCCCGGGGCCGGGACAGGGTGGTACGGCAGATACGCAGTATTTT.

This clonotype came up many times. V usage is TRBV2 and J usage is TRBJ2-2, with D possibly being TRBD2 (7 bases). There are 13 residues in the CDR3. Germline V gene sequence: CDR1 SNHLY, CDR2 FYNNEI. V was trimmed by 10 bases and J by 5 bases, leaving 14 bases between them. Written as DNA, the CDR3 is TGTGCCACGGGGGGCAGCCGAACCGGGGAGCTGTTTTTT. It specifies CATGGSRTGELFF.

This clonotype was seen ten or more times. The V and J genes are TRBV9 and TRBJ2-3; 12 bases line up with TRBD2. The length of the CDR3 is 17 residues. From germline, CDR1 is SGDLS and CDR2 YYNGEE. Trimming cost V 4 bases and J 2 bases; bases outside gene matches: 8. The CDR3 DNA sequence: TGTGCCAGCAGCACAGGACTAGCGGGATCGTACACAGATACGCAGTATTTT. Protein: CASSTGLAGSYTDTQYF.

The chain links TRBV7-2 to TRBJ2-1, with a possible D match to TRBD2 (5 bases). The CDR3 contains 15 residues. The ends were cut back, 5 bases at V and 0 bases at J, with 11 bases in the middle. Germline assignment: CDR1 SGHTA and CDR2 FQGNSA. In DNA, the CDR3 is TGTGCCAGCAGCAAAAGCGGTAGCTCCTACAATGAGCAGTTCTTC. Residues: CASSKSGSSYNEQFF.

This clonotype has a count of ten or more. Here the CDR3 DNA reads TGTGCCAGCAGCTTGATCGAGAACACTGAAGCTTTCTTT. It specifies CASSLIENTEAFF. The rearrangement joins TRBV5-5 to TRBJ1-1; no reliable D call. This CDR3 contains 13 residues. Germline CDR1 and CDR2: SGHKS and YYEKEE (reference sequence). Deletions cut 1 base from V and 1 base from J, with 5 bases between.